This entry lists 10 T cell receptor beta chains sequenced from one sample in a study of T-cell memory formation after mild COVID-19. MiXCR, run by TCRdb on the 5' RACE reads, gives a single entry per CDR3 protein. The data contain hundreds of thousands of distinct CDR3 sequences, around 30% of them singletons. The source material was PBMCs or a T cell subset sorted from them (not recorded which). The receptors stem from an adult woman who had mild COVID-19 (a few samples of this study predate the infection). Cell type and time point are not known.

V is TRBV6-5 and J is TRBJ2-1, with D possibly matching TRBD1 (5 bases). The germline gives CDR1 MNHEY, CDR2 SVGAGI. V was cut by 10 bases and J by 2 bases, with 9 bases left in between. CDR3 length: 12 amino acids. CDR3 amino acids: CATLGPYNEQFF. CDR3 nucleotide sequence: TGTGCCACATTGGGGCCCTACAATGAGCAGTTCTTC.

This clonotype was counted between two and nine times. The chain has TRBV20-1 and TRBJ2-7; the D call may be TRBD1 or TRBD2 (5 bases each). With 6 bases removed from V and 3 bases from J, the gap between germline ends came to 18 bases. The CDR3 sequence is 14 residues long. The germline gives CDR1 DFQATT, CDR2 SNEGSKA (reference sequence). The CDR3 region is CSARGVPGSYEQYF. DNA of the CDR3: TGCAGTGCCCGAGGGGTTCCAGGGAGCTACGAGCAGTACTTC.

This clonotype was seen only once. This sequence joins TRBV30 and TRBJ2-7; TRBD1 or TRBD2 may be the D gene (5 bases each). Between the trimmed V and J ends, which lost 2 bases and 1 base, there was a span of 9 bases. The V gene's germline CDR1 is GTSNPN and CDR2 SVGIG (reference sequence). CDR3 length: 13 residues. The CDR3 loop reads CAWSRDGSYEQYF. The CDR3 bases are TGTGCCTGGAGTCGGGACGGATCCTACGAGCAGTACTTC.

This clonotype was seen a handful of times. V is TRBV10-3 and J is TRBJ2-1; TRBD2 aligns across 7 bases. CDR1 and CDR2 from the germline V gene are ENHRY and SYGVKD. The CDR3 is 15 amino acids. V lost 8 bases, J lost 3 bases, and 10 bases stayed unmatched. CDR3 protein: CAIGVGGIFYNEQFF. For the CDR3, the DNA is TGTGCCATCGGCGTGGGAGGGATTTTCTACAATGAGCAGTTCTTC.

The genes are TRBV6-5 and TRBJ2-5; TRBD1 might be the D (5 bases). The germline CDR1 and CDR2 sequences are MNHEY and SVGAGI. The CDR3 loop spans 13 amino acids. Trimming left V 6 bases short and J 7 bases short, with 15 bases between. CDR3 sequence (DNA): TGTGCCAGCAGGAAGGACACCGCCGGGACCCAGTACTTC. Encoded protein: CASRKDTAGTQYF.

In this sample, this clonotype turned up once. The gene calls are TRBV19 and TRBJ1-1; no firm D call. Germline V lookup: CDR1 LNHDA, CDR2 SQIVND (reference sequence). V shed 5 bases and J shed 3 bases, with 25 bases lying between them. CDR3 length: 18 amino acids. Written as DNA, the CDR3 is TGTGCCAGTAGTTTCTCCCCGGGCCAACCGTCCGGGGACACTGAAGCTTTCTTT. Translating it yields CASSFSPGQPSGDTEAFF.

This clonotype was seen a handful of times. The chain carries TRBV30 and TRBJ2-2; 7 nucleotides match TRBD1. Germline V CDR1 and CDR2: GTSNPN, SVGIG (reference sequence). With V trimmed by 0 bases and J by 2 bases, 3 bases remained unmatched. This CDR3 has 15 amino acids. The CDR3 DNA reads TGTGCCTGGAGTGTAGGGGACAGTAACACCGGGGAGCTGTTTTTT. Protein product: CAWSVGDSNTGELFF.

The rearrangement joins TRBV15 to TRBJ2-1, with 12 positions matching TRBD2. This CDR3 contains 19 residues. Losses at the gene ends were 0 bases for V and 9 bases for J; bases not matched to a gene: 15. Germline CDR1 LNHNV, CDR2 YYDKDF (reference sequence). CDR3: CATSRDLASGGVKFSEQFF. CDR3 DNA sequence: TGTGCCACCAGCAGAGATCTGGCTAGCGGGGGGGTTAAATTTAGTGAGCAGTTCTTC.

The chain is built from TRBV10-3 and TRBJ1-1, with 8 positions matching TRBD1. Germline assignment: CDR1 ENHRY and CDR2 SYGVKD. The V gene end was trimmed by 9 bases and the J gene end by 1 base; junction bases not matched to a gene: 16. The CDR3 totals 17 residues. CDR3 sequence: CAISRAGTGLGNTEAFF. In DNA form, the CDR3 reads TGTGCCATATCGAGGGCCGGGACAGGACTCGGGAACACTGAAGCTTTCTTT.

In its sample, this clonotype was seen a few times. The J gene is TRBJ2-7, the V gene TRBV27, with D perhaps given as TRBD1 or TRBD2 (5 bases each). V dropped 7 bases and J dropped 0 bases, with 13 bases sitting between them. The CDR3 is 14 residues long. Germline lookup yields CDR1 MNHEY and CDR2 SMNVEV (reference sequence). The CDR3: CASTPGAYSYEQYF. CDR3 bases: TGTGCCAGCACCCCCGGGGCTTACTCCTACGAGCAGTACTTC.